Following are 18 T cell receptor beta chains from one sample sequenced in a study of T cell responses to AZD1222 COVID-19 vaccine. The data were produced by immunoSEQ multiplex PCR, yet TCRdb's version contains in-frame clones alone and is incomplete. This table holds about 120,000 clones, 65% to 90% found once. The sample in question was peripheral blood, obtained on day 0 of AZD1222 vaccination. The receptors derive from an adult in good health.

This rearrangement joins TRBV6-2 or TRBV6-3 to TRBJ2-4; the D gene is possibly TRBD2 (7 bases). CDR3 length: 19 residues. Trimming took off 0 bases at V and 9 bases at J, with 27 bases between the two ends. Per the germline V gene, CDR1 is MNHEY and CDR2 is SVGEGT. The CDR3 bases are TGTGCCAGCAGTTACTCGAAGGGGACTAACGGGGGCCTCCGACCCATTCAGTACTTC. It encodes CASSYSKGTNGGLRPIQYF.

The genes are TRBV5-4 and TRBJ2-3, with 13 bases lining up with TRBD2. This CDR3 region has 16 residues. Germline CDR1 SGHNT, CDR2 YYREEE (reference sequence). After removal of 4 bases from V and 4 bases from J, the junction contained 6 bases not matched to a gene. Here the CDR3 DNA reads TGTGCCAGCAGCCCACCCGGACTAGCGGGGGCAGATACGCAGTATTTT. Its protein product is CASSPPGLAGADTQYF.

The chain couples TRBV7-2 to TRBJ2-7, with TRBD2 matching over 9 bases. The V and J ends lost 0 bases and 1 base, in that order; junction bases with no gene match: 1. There are 15 residues in the CDR3. Germline V gene sequence: CDR1 SGHTA, CDR2 FQGNSA. The CDR3 spells CASSLASGGSYEQYF. The CDR3 DNA sequence: TGTGCCAGCAGCTTAGCTAGCGGGGGTTCCTACGAGCAGTACTTC.

The chain links TRBV19 to TRBJ2-1, with D perhaps being TRBD1 or TRBD2 (6 bases each). Germline V gene sequence: CDR1 LNHDA, CDR2 SQIVND (reference sequence). This CDR3 contains 15 residues. Trimming stripped 5 bases from V and 4 bases from J, with 15 bases between. The CDR3 DNA follows: TGTGCCAGTAGTCGACTAGGGGGGAGTTACAATGAGCAGTTCTTC. It translates to CASSRLGGSYNEQFF.

The V gene is TRBV7-9, the J gene TRBJ2-1; 7 bases are shared with TRBD1. Germline CDR1 is SEHNR and CDR2 is FQNEAQ (reference sequence). The CDR3 runs to 13 residues. With 5 bases clipped from V and 4 bases from J, the junction kept 2 bases outside the gene matches. This CDR3 reads CASSPGQYNEQFF. CDR3 DNA: TGTGCCAGCAGCCCGGGACAGTACAATGAGCAGTTCTTC.

The chain uses TRBV7-2 and TRBJ1-3; D is ambiguous. Germline loops: CDR1 SGHTA, CDR2 FQGNSA. The ends were cut back, 6 bases at V and 6 bases at J, with 9 bases in the middle. This CDR3 has 12 amino acids. CDR3 nucleotides: TGTGCCAGCAGTTCCGGGGTAAACACCATATATTTT. Its protein is CASSSGVNTIYF.

J is TRBJ2-3 and V is TRBV7-9; 8 nucleotides agree with TRBD2. The CDR3 consists of 16 residues. The V segment lost 2 bases and the J segment 4 bases; nucleotides outside the gene matches: 8. Germline V CDR1 and CDR2: SEHNR, FQNEAQ (reference sequence). In DNA form, the CDR3 reads TGTGCCAGCAGCTTATTGGTCGCGGGGGGCCCAGATACGCAGTATTTT. It is translated as CASSLLVAGGPDTQYF.

The CDR3 protein is CAISESSGDYGYTF. In DNA, the CDR3 is TGTGCCATCAGTGAGTCGTCCGGCGACTATGGCTACACCTTC. The chain couples TRBV10-3 to TRBJ1-2; D uncertain. Trimming pared 0 bases from V and 3 bases from J, leaving 8 bases between. CDR1 is ENHRY, CDR2 SYGVKD, per germline. The CDR3 loop spans 14 amino acids.

The chain combines TRBV6-5 with TRBJ1-6; 9 bases match TRBD1. Germline values: CDR1 MNHEY, CDR2 SVGAGI. The CDR3 runs 14 residues. V lost 7 bases and J lost 6; bases outside the gene matches: 4. The CDR3 region is CASKDRGSNSPLHF. In nucleotides, the CDR3 is TGTGCCAGCAAGGACAGGGGCAGTAATTCACCCCTCCACTTT.

The chain employs TRBV10-3 and TRBJ1-2; 7 bases line up with TRBD1. Losses at the gene ends were 6 bases for V and 2 bases for J; bases not matched to a gene: 9. The CDR3 is 15 residues long. CDR1 is ENHRY, CDR2 SYGVKD, per germline. The CDR3 region has the DNA TGTGCCATCAGAGACGAGGGACAGCAAAACTATGGCTACACCTTC. As protein: CAIRDEGQQNYGYTF.

To note about this clone: Other DNA sequences within the sample encode an identical CDR3. The chain employs TRBV7-9 and TRBJ2-1; 8 bases are a match to TRBD2. From germline, CDR1 is SEHNR and CDR2 FQNEAQ (reference sequence). This CDR3 has 15 amino acids. With 4 bases clipped from V and 0 bases from J, the junction kept 2 bases outside the gene matches. CDR3 region: CASSSTSGSYNEQFF. CDR3 DNA: TGTGCCAGCAGCTCCACTAGCGGCTCCTACAATGAGCAGTTCTTC.

The chain employs TRBV28 and TRBJ2-3; D perhaps matches TRBD1 (7 bases). Germline assignment: CDR1 MDHEN and CDR2 SYDVKM. Trimming took off 6 bases at V and 2 bases at J, with 18 bases between the two ends. CDR3 size: 16 residues. The CDR3 nucleotides are TGTGCCAGCAGCTCGGGGGCAGGGGGTAACACAGATACGCAGTATTTT. Amino acids: CASSSGAGGNTDTQYF.

This chain uses TRBV6-5 with TRBJ1-2; D gene uncertain. The CDR3 runs 15 residues. The germline V gene encodes CDR1 MNHEY and CDR2 SVGAGI. The V end lost 6 bases, the J end lost 5 bases, and 19 bases lay between the germline ends. Here the CDR3 DNA reads TGTGCCAGCAGCCTAGATCCATTCCACTATTATGGCTACACCTTC. Translated, it gives CASSLDPFHYYGYTF.

The rearrangement joins TRBV5-6 to TRBJ1-6, with D perhaps matching TRBD1 (5 bases). Germline V gene lookup returns CDR1 SGHDT and CDR2 YYEEEE. CDR3 length: 12 amino acids. V lost 0 bases and J 19 bases, leaving 14 bases between the germline ends. The CDR3 DNA sequence: TGTGCCAGCAGCTTGGCTGCCCAGGGCCCTCACTTT. As protein: CASSLAAQGPHF. The entire variable domain, with the rest obtained from reference TRBV5-6 and TRBJ1-6, is as follows: DAGVTQSPTHLIKTRGQQVTLRCSPKSGHDTVSWYQQALGQGPQFIFQYYEEEERQRGNFPDRFSGHQFPNYSSELNVNALLLGDSALYLCASSLAAQGPHFGNGTRLTVT.

The chain combines TRBV7-2 with TRBJ1-1; possibly TRBD1 for D (5 bases). In germline, CDR1 is SGHTA, CDR2 FQGNSA. This CDR3 has 14 amino acids. Trimming pared 2 bases from V and 7 bases from J, leaving 14 bases between. The CDR3 DNA is TGTGCCAGCAGCTTACCGACAGAAACTGATGAAGCTTTCTTT. Translating it yields CASSLPTETDEAFF.

V gene TRBV19 combines with J gene TRBJ1-5; a possible D gene is TRBD1 (5 bases). The CDR3 sequence is 12 residues long. V was shortened by 7 bases and J by 13 bases, with 17 bases between the two germline ends. Germline assignment: CDR1 LNHDA and CDR2 SQIVND (reference sequence). This CDR3 reads CASTLRPGAQHF. DNA for the CDR3: TGTGCCAGTACCCTGCGCCCCGGGGCTCAGCATTTT. Full variable domain (missing parts from reference TRBV19 and TRBJ1-5): DGGITQSPKYLFRKEGQNVTLSCEQNLNHDAMYWYRQDPGQGLRLIYYSQIVNDFQKGDIAEGYSVSREKKESFPLTVTSAQKNPTAFYLCASTLRPGAQHFGDGTRLSIL.

The chain employs TRBV4-2 and TRBJ1-4; the D gene is possibly TRBD1 (5 bases). From germline, CDR1 is LGHNA and CDR2 YNFKEQ. The germline V and J ends were trimmed by 3 bases and 12 bases, with 11 bases remaining between them. This CDR3 is 12 amino acids long. CDR3: CASSQPGQELFF. CDR3 sequence (DNA): TGTGCCAGCAGCCAGCCGGGGCAGGAACTGTTTTTT.

V usage is TRBV5-6 and J usage is TRBJ2-6, with D perhaps TRBD1 or TRBD2 (5 bases each). CDR3 length: 15 amino acids. CDR1 is SGHDT, CDR2 YYEEEE, per germline. V lost 4 bases to trimming and J lost 1 base, with 9 bases between them. The CDR3 nucleotides are TGTGCCAGCAGCCTCGGGGCGTCTGGGGCCAACGTCCTGACTTTC. It specifies CASSLGASGANVLTF.